What follows are 13 T cell receptor beta chains derived from one specimen sequenced in a study of cytomegalovirus exposure and HLA in healthy donors. Primers: 60 Vbeta forward and 13 Jbeta reverse. Clones were read by immunoSEQ multiplex PCR, and TCRdb kept only the in-frame ones, dropping some. The sample gives 200,000 or so clones, about 81% of which show up once; less than 3% is in the top ten. What was sequenced was PBMCs. All receptors derive from a woman aged 40 to 49 in good health and CMV-seronegative.

As regards this clone: Sequence at one end of the junction differs from germline and may be a read error. This chain joins TRBV7-9 and TRBJ2-3; D is perhaps TRBD2 (6 bases). The CDR3 totals 15 residues. Looked up from germline, CDR1 is SEHNR and CDR2 is FQNEAQ (reference sequence). Written as DNA, the CDR3 is TGTTCCAGCAGCTCCCCGGGACTTTACACAGATACGCAGTATTTT. Amino acid sequence: CSSSSPGLYTDTQYF.

The chain's CDR3 is CASSSWRWESRNEQFF. The CDR3 DNA sequence: TGTGCCAGTAGTAGTTGGCGGTGGGAGAGCCGCAATGAGCAGTTCTTC. The chain uses TRBV19 and TRBJ2-1, with D possibly matching TRBD2 (5 bases). Per the germline V gene, CDR1 is LNHDA and CDR2 is SQIVND (reference sequence). The length of the CDR3 is 16 residues. V lost 4 bases to trimming and J lost 6 bases, with 19 bases between them.

In its sample, this clone was seen a few times. This CDR3 is CASRPGLNEETQYF. The CDR3 DNA reads TGTGCCAGCAGACCAGGACTGAATGAAGAGACCCAGTACTTC. V usage is TRBV6-5 and J usage is TRBJ2-5; a possible D gene is TRBD2 (5 bases). This CDR3 comprises 14 residues. Germline V gene sequence: CDR1 MNHEY, CDR2 SVGAGI. Trimming removed 6 bases at V and 3 bases at J, with 14 bases between.

The V gene is TRBV18, the J gene TRBJ2-6; a weak D match, TRBD1 (5 bases). Germline V CDR1 and CDR2: KGHSH, LQKENI. Trimming left V 3 bases short and J 1 base short, with 7 bases between. The CDR3 is made up of 15 amino acids. Here the CDR3 reads CASSPRESGANVLTF. The CDR3 DNA follows: TGTGCCAGCTCACCCAGGGAATCTGGGGCCAACGTCCTGACTTTC.

V is TRBV18 and J is TRBJ1-5; TRBD1 is a possible D gene (6 bases). This CDR3 comprises 15 residues. Per germline, CDR1 KGHSH and CDR2 LQKENI. Trimming stripped 3 bases from V and 2 bases from J, with 11 bases between. CDR3 sequence: CASSPSSGGNQPQHF. The CDR3 bases are TGTGCCAGCTCACCCAGTTCAGGGGGCAATCAGCCCCAGCATTTT.

CDR3 nucleotides: TGCAGCGTTTCGGCGGGAGGTTCTCAGCCCCAGCATTTT. Translating it yields CSVSAGGSQPQHF. The chain links TRBV29-1 to TRBJ1-5, with no clear D. The CDR3 spans 13 residues. The V and J ends lost 5 bases and 6 bases respectively, with 14 bases between them. CDR1 and CDR2 (germline): SQVTM, ANQGSEA.

The V gene is TRBV10-3, the J gene TRBJ1-4; D call uncertain. V was shortened by 3 bases and J by 3 bases, with 5 bases between the two germline ends. The CDR3 sequence is 13 residues long. Per germline, CDR1 ENHRY and CDR2 SYGVKD. DNA of the CDR3: TGTGCCATCAGTGACAGGTCTAATGAAAAACTGTTTTTT. As protein: CAISDRSNEKLFF.

The J gene is TRBJ2-7, the V gene TRBV6-6; D ambiguous. This CDR3 spans 12 amino acids. CDR1 MNHNY and CDR2 SVGAGI come from the germline V gene (reference sequence). Trimming shortened V by 6 bases and J by 3 bases, and 9 bases separated the two germline ends. The CDR3: CASSLTVYEQYF. CDR3 DNA sequence: TGTGCCAGCAGCCTTACAGTCTACGAGCAGTACTTC.

This clone was detected once. The same CDR3 arises from other DNA sequences in this sample as well. The rearrangement links TRBV27 to TRBJ2-7; D gene ambiguous. The CDR3 consists of 13 residues. Between the trimmed V and J ends, which lost 3 bases and 0 bases, there was a span of 6 bases. In germline, CDR1 is MNHEY, CDR2 SMNVEV (reference sequence). The CDR3: CASSFTSSYEQYF. In nucleotides, the CDR3 is TGTGCCAGCAGTTTCACCAGCTCCTACGAGCAGTACTTC.

The chain employs TRBV9 and TRBJ1-1; no firm D call. Trimming pared 2 bases from V and 1 base from J, leaving 12 bases between. CDR1 and CDR2 from the germline V gene are SGDLS and YYNGEE. This CDR3 contains 15 residues. The CDR3 is CASSVISRGNTEAFF. Here the CDR3 DNA reads TGTGCCAGCAGCGTTATATCTAGAGGGAACACTGAAGCTTTCTTT.

The chain joins TRBV28 to TRBJ1-5, with D hard to call. This CDR3 is 13 amino acids long. Between the trimmed V and J ends, which lost 9 bases and 0 bases, there was a span of 9 bases. CDR1 and CDR2 from the germline V gene are MDHEN and SYDVKM. CDR3 DNA: TGTGCCAGTAGAGATTATAGCAATCAGCCCCAGCATTTT. It translates to CASRDYSNQPQHF.

This clone was observed a few times. V gene TRBV5-1 combines with J gene TRBJ2-5, with 10 bases that match TRBD2. TRBJ2-7 matches the DNA end more closely, so the J call is doubtful. Germline V CDR1 and CDR2: SGHRS, YFSETQ. CDR3 size: 15 residues. CDR3 nucleotides: TGCGCCAGCAGCTTGACTAGCGGGATAGTCTACGAGCAGTACTTC. As protein: CASSLTSGIVYEQYF.

Note on this clone: An end of the junction does not agree with germline; a read error may underlie this. The V call is TRBV4-1, the J call TRBJ2-3; D remains ambiguous. The CDR3 spans 11 residues. The germline gives CDR1 MGHRA, CDR2 YSYEKL. CDR3 nucleotide sequence: TGCGCCAGCAGCCAGGCCAGGATTTTAAACTTT. Translation: CASSQARILNF.